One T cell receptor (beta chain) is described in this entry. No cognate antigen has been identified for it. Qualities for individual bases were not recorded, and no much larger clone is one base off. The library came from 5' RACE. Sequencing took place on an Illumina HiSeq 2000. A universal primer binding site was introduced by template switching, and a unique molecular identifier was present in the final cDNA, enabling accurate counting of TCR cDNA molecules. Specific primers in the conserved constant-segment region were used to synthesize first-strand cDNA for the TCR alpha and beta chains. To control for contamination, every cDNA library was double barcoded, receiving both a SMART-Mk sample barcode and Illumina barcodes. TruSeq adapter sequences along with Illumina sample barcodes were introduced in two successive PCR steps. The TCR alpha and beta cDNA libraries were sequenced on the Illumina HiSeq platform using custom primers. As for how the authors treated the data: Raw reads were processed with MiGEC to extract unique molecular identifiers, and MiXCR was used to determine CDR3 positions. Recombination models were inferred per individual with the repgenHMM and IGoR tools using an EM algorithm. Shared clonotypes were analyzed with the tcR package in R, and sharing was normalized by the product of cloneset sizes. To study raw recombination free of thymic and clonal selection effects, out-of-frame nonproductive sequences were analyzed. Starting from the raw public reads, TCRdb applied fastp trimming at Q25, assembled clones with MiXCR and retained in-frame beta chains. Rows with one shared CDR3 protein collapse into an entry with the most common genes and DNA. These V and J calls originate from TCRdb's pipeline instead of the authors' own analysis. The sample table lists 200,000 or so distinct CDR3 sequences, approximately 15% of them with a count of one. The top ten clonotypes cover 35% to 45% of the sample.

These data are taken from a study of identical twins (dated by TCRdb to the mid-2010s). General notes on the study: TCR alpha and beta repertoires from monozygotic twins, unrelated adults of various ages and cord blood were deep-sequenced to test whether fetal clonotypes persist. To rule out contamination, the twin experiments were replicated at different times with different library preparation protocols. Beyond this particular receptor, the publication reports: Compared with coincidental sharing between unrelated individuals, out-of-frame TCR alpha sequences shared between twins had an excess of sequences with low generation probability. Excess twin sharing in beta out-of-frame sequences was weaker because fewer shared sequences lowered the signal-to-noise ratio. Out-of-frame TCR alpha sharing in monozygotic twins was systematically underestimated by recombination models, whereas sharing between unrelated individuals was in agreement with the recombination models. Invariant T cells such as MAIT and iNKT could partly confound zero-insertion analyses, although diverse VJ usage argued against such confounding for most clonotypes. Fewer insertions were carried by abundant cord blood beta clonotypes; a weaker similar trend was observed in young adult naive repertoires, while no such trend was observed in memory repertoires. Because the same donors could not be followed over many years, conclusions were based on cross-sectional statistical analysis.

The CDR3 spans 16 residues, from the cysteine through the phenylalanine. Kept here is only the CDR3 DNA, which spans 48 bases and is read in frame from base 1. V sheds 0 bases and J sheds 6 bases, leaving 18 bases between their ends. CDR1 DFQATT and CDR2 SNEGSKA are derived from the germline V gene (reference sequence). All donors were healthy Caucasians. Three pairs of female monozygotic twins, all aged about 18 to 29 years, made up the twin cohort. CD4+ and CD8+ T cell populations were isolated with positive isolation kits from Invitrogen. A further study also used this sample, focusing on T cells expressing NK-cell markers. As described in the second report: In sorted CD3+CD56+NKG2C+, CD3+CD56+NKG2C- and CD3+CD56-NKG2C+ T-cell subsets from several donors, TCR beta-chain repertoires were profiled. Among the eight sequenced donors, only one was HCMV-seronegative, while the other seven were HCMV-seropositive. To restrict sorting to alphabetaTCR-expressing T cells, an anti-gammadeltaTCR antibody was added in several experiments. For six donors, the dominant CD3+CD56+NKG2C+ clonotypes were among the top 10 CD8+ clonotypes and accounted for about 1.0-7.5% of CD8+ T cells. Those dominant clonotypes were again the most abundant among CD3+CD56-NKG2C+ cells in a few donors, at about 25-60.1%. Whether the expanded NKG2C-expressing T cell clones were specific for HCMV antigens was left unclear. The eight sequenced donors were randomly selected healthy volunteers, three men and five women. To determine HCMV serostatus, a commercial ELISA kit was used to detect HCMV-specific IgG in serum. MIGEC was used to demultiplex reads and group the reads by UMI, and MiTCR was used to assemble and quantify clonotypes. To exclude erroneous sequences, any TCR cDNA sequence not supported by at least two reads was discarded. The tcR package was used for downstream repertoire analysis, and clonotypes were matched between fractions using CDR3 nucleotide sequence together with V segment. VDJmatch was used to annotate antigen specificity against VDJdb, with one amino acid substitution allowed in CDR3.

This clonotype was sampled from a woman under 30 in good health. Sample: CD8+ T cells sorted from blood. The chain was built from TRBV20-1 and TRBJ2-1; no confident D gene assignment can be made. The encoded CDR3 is CSARDLGNLIGNEQFF. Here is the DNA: TGCAGTGCTAGAGACCTTGGTAACTTAATCGGCAATGAGCAGTTCTTC.